Each of the 32 T cell receptor beta chains below was sequenced from the same sample in a study of long-term antiretroviral therapy in people with HIV. immunoSEQ v3.0 was run at survey level. Assay used: immunoSEQ multiplex PCR; TCRdb lists only in-frame clones, some missing. The sample holds 30,000 or so clones, 80% to 90% seen once. The sequenced sample was unsorted PBMCs, obtained 0.8 years before starting antiretroviral therapy. All receptors derive from a man aged 18 to 29 with HIV.

This clone was observed a handful of times. The chain carries TRBV6-5 and TRBJ1-2; no definite D call. The CDR3 has 13 residues. The germline V gene has CDR1 MNHEY and CDR2 SVGAGI. V was trimmed by 2 bases and J by 4 bases, leaving 8 bases between them. Here the CDR3 reads CASSYGLGYGYTF. The DNA of the CDR3 is TGTGCCAGCAGTTACGGGTTGGGCTATGGCTACACCTTC.

This chain joins TRBV5-1 and TRBJ2-1, with 9 nucleotides matching TRBD2. The germline V gene has CDR1 SGHRS and CDR2 YFSETQ. The CDR3 totals 17 residues. Losses at the gene ends were 3 bases for V and 2 bases for J; bases not matched to a gene: 9. Here the CDR3 DNA reads TGCGCCAGCAGCTCAAGCGGGGGGCAACCCGCCTACAATGAGCAGTTCTTC. This sequence encodes CASSSSGGQPAYNEQFF.

This chain uses TRBV7-2 with TRBJ1-5; D is unresolved. The CDR3 spans 13 residues. V was trimmed by 1 base and J by 5 bases, leaving 6 bases between them. CDR1 and CDR2 (germline): SGHTA, FQGNSA. The CDR3 region has the DNA TGTGCCAGCAGCTTAGGACGGGATCAGCCCCAGCATTTT. Encoded protein: CASSLGRDQPQHF.

The V gene is TRBV19, the J gene TRBJ1-5; D gene unclear. Germline V gene data show CDR1 as LNHDA and CDR2 as SQIVND (reference sequence). The V end was cut by 3 bases, the J end by 4 bases, with 13 bases between. There are 15 residues in the CDR3. The DNA of the CDR3 is TGTGCCAGTAGTATCGCGGCGGGTTTTAATCAGCCCCAGCATTTT. Its protein is CASSIAAGFNQPQHF.

CDR3 protein: CASSVGIYNEQFF. DNA of the CDR3: TGTGCCAGCAGCGTAGGTATCTACAATGAGCAGTTCTTC. The rearrangement uses TRBV9 and TRBJ2-1, with D unresolved. The CDR3 has 13 residues. CDR1 SGDLS and CDR2 YYNGEE come from the germline V gene. The V and J ends lost 0 bases and 3 bases respectively, with 4 bases between them. Based on the CDR3 plus reference TRBV9 and TRBJ2-1, the full variable domain is DSGVTQTPKHLITATGQRVTLRCSPRSGDLSVYWYQQSLDQGLQFLIQYYNGEERAKGNILERFSAQQFPDLHSELNLSSLELGDSALYFCASSVGIYNEQFFGPGTRLTVL.

The V gene is TRBV18, the J gene TRBJ1-2; TRBD1 matches 8 bases. The germline V gene encodes CDR1 KGHSH and CDR2 LQKENI. CDR3 length: 17 amino acids. V shed 3 bases and J 10 bases; nucleotides not matched to a gene: 19. This CDR3 reads CASSPSVGTGGGSFYTF. CDR3 sequence (DNA): TGTGCCAGCTCACCGTCGGTAGGGACAGGAGGGGGATCCTTCTACACCTTC.

The CDR3 loop is CAISESTGQDYGYTF. As DNA, the CDR3 is TGTGCCATCAGTGAGTCGACGGGGCAGGACTATGGCTACACCTTC. The rearrangement uses TRBV10-3 and TRBJ1-2; weak D call: TRBD1 (5 bases). The V end lost 0 bases, the J end lost 3 bases, and 11 bases lay between the germline ends. The CDR3 has 15 residues. The V gene's germline CDR1 is ENHRY and CDR2 SYGVKD.

The V and J genes are TRBV19 and TRBJ1-1, with unresolved D. Germline CDR1 reads LNHDA; CDR2 reads SQIVND (reference sequence). V lost 3 bases to trimming and J lost 1 base, with 15 bases between them. This CDR3 is built from 16 residues. For the CDR3, the DNA is TGTGCCAGTAGTATGTATCTCGACATACCGAACACTGAAGCTTTCTTT. It yields the protein CASSMYLDIPNTEAFF.

The chain combines TRBV6-6 with TRBJ1-1; 8 bases align to TRBD1. CDR1 MNHNY and CDR2 SVGAGI come from the germline V gene (reference sequence). The CDR3 loop spans 10 amino acids. The V segment lost 8 bases and the J segment 8 bases; nucleotides outside the gene matches: 1. CDR3 in DNA: TGTGCCAGCTGGACAGGGGAAGCTTTCTTT. Its translation: CASWTGEAFF.

The gene calls are TRBV19 and TRBJ1-5; 7 nucleotides line up with TRBD1. From germline, CDR1 is LNHDA and CDR2 SQIVND (reference sequence). V dropped 9 bases and J dropped 3; count of bases not matched to a gene: 23. The CDR3 covers 19 residues. CDR3 sequence: CASTSLDRALGFYNQPQHF. The CDR3 DNA is TGTGCCAGCACTTCACTCGACAGGGCGCTTGGGTTTTACAATCAGCCCCAGCATTTT. The variable domain in full, with the rest retrieved from reference TRBV19 and TRBJ1-5, is DGGITQSPKYLFRKEGQNVTLSCEQNLNHDAMYWYRQDPGQGLRLIYYSQIVNDFQKGDIAEGYSVSREKKESFPLTVTSAQKNPTAFYLCASTSLDRALGFYNQPQHFGDGTRLSIL.

This rearrangement joins TRBV5-4 to TRBJ1-2; D is perhaps TRBD1 (5 bases). Trimming shortened V by 4 bases and J by 1 base, and 11 bases separated the two germline ends. Germline V gene data show CDR1 as SGHNT and CDR2 as YYREEE (reference sequence). This CDR3 has 14 residues. The CDR3 region is CASSPLQGNYGYTF. CDR3 bases: TGTGCCAGCAGCCCACTTCAGGGTAACTATGGCTACACCTTC.

The chain recombines TRBV13 with TRBJ1-2; D uncertain. The CDR3 length is 13 residues. Germline V CDR1 and CDR2: PRHDT, FYEKMQ (reference sequence). The V end lost 3 bases, the J end lost 5 bases, and 10 bases lay between the germline ends. The DNA of the CDR3 is TGTGCCAGCAGCTTGTACCGGACTTATGGCTACACCTTC. It yields the protein CASSLYRTYGYTF.

This sequence joins TRBV18 and TRBJ2-2, with 9 positions matching TRBD1. The CDR3 runs 14 residues. V gave up 6 bases and J gave up 5 bases; unmatched junction bases: 4. CDR1 and CDR2 from the germline V gene are KGHSH and LQKENI. The CDR3 here is CASSPGQGTGELFF. CDR3 DNA sequence: TGTGCCAGCTCTCCCGGACAGGGGACCGGGGAGCTGTTTTTT.

The rearrangement uses TRBV9 and TRBJ2-1, with 11 bases lining up with TRBD2. Germline CDR1 and CDR2: SGDLS and YYNGEE. Germline trimming cut 4 bases from V and 0 bases from J; bases unmatched to any gene: 6. The CDR3 totals 17 residues. The CDR3 is CASSFSSGGSSYNEQFF. DNA for the CDR3: TGTGCCAGCAGCTTCTCTAGCGGGGGGAGCTCCTACAATGAGCAGTTCTTC.

The V gene is TRBV6-1, the J gene TRBJ2-7, with TRBD1 as a possible D gene (6 bases). Germline CDR1 is MNHNS and CDR2 is SASEGT. V lost 4 bases, J lost 4 bases, and 17 bases lay in between. CDR3 size: 15 residues. CDR3 nucleotides: TGTGCCAGCAGTGGTCAGGGGCGCCTTCGTTACGAGCAGTACTTC. Its protein product is CASSGQGRLRYEQYF.

The chain uses TRBV30 and TRBJ1-1, with D possibly matching TRBD1 (5 bases). There are 15 residues in the CDR3. Germline V gene data show CDR1 as GTSNPN and CDR2 as SVGIG (reference sequence). V was shortened by 0 bases and J by 4 bases, with 15 bases between the two germline ends. CDR3 DNA: TGTGCCTGGAGTGTCGGTCAGATAGGGGTCACTGAAGCTTTCTTT. This gives the protein CAWSVGQIGVTEAFF.

The chain combines TRBV18 with TRBJ1-5; no reliable D call. The germline V gene has CDR1 KGHSH and CDR2 LQKENI. The ends were cut back, 2 bases at V and 7 bases at J, with 12 bases in the middle. The CDR3 contains 14 residues. The CDR3 bases are TGTGCCAGCTCACCAGAGTCCGTTTGGCAGCCCCAGCATTTT. Translation gives CASSPESVWQPQHF.

The rearrangement joins TRBV28 to TRBJ2-1; TRBD2 aligns across 10 bases. The ends lost 6 bases at V and 5 bases at J; junction bases unmatched: 7. Germline V gene lookup returns CDR1 MDHEN and CDR2 SYDVKM. CDR3 length: 15 amino acids. CDR3 DNA: TGTGCCAGCAGCCCCGGGACTAGCGAAAACAATGAGCAGTTCTTC. Its protein product is CASSPGTSENNEQFF.

The gene calls are TRBV4-3 and TRBJ1-2, with D possibly TRBD1 on 5 matching bases. Trimming took 2 bases from V and 5 from J, leaving 12 bases between them. This CDR3 contains 14 residues. The V gene's germline CDR1 is LGHNA and CDR2 YSLEER. The CDR3 DNA reads TGCGCCAGCAGCCAACAGGGAATAGATTATGGCTACACCTTC. It yields the protein CASSQQGIDYGYTF.

The CDR3 protein is CASGENSYEQYF. The CDR3 nucleotides read TGTGCCAGTGGAGAGAACTCCTACGAGCAGTACTTC. V usage is TRBV19 and J usage is TRBJ2-7; D call uncertain. The CDR3 totals 12 residues. Germline CDR1 LNHDA, CDR2 SQIVND (reference sequence). Trimming cost V 8 bases and J 0 bases, with 8 bases left between them.

The J gene is TRBJ2-7, the V gene TRBV7-6; no definite D call. The CDR3 has 14 amino acids. The V gene's germline CDR1 is SGHVS and CDR2 FNYEAQ. Trimming removed 0 bases at V and 1 base at J, with 7 bases between. In nucleotides, the CDR3 is TGTGCCAGCAGCTTAGCCCAGCGATCCTACGAGCAGTACTTC. Protein product: CASSLAQRSYEQYF.

The CDR3 nucleotides are TGCGCCAGCAGCTTCTCCTATGCGGACGAGCAGTACTTC. This sequence encodes CASSFSYADEQYF. The chain has TRBV5-1 and TRBJ2-7, with unresolved D. V lost 2 bases to trimming and J lost 5 bases, with 11 bases between them. The CDR3 extends over 13 amino acids. Germline V CDR1 and CDR2: SGHRS, YFSETQ.

The chain links TRBV9 to TRBJ2-1, with TRBD2 matching over 10 bases. The CDR3 runs to 14 residues. Germline assignment: CDR1 SGDLS and CDR2 YYNGEE. V dropped 4 bases and J dropped 7; count of bases not matched to a gene: 5. CDR3 loop: CASSITTSGNEQFF. The CDR3 DNA reads as TGTGCCAGCAGCATAACGACTAGCGGGAATGAGCAGTTCTTC.

The V gene is TRBV6-1, the J gene TRBJ2-7, with 11 nucleotides matching TRBD2. Germline CDR1 is MNHNS and CDR2 is SASEGT. The J segment lost 3 bases and the V segment lost 6 bases, leaving 1 base of the junction unmatched. The CDR3 sequence is 13 residues long. CDR3 DNA sequence: TGTGCCAGCAGGACTAGCGGGAACTACGAGCAGTACTTC. This codes for CASRTSGNYEQYF.

The chain employs TRBV7-9 and TRBJ1-4; 7 bases line up with TRBD1. J lost 6 bases, V lost 5 bases, and 6 bases had no gene match. The CDR3 sequence is 14 residues long. Germline V CDR1 and CDR2: SEHNR, FQNEAQ (reference sequence). The CDR3 DNA is TGTGCCAGCAGCCCGACAGGGAAGCATGAAAAACTGTTTTTT. It encodes CASSPTGKHEKLFF.

The chain uses TRBV4-2 and TRBJ2-7; D is possibly TRBD2 (5 bases). This CDR3 has 15 residues. The germline gives CDR1 LGHNA, CDR2 YNFKEQ. The germline V and J ends were trimmed by 2 bases and 5 bases, with 16 bases remaining between them. CDR3 residues: CASSQRLTSNDEQYF. The DNA of the CDR3 is TGTGCCAGCAGCCAAAGACTAACATCGAACGACGAGCAGTACTTC.

The chain employs TRBV19 and TRBJ2-7; the D call may be TRBD1 or TRBD2 (5 bases each). V lost 5 bases and J 2 bases, leaving 13 bases between the germline ends. Per the germline V gene, CDR1 is LNHDA and CDR2 is SQIVND (reference sequence). The CDR3 is 14 amino acids. The CDR3 bases are TGTGCCAGTAGTGCACGGGACGGAACCTACGAGCAGTACTTC. It is translated as CASSARDGTYEQYF.

V and J are TRBV7-9 and TRBJ2-3; unclear D gene. V was cut by 3 bases and J by 0 bases, with 13 bases left in between. Germline lookup yields CDR1 SEHNR and CDR2 FQNEAQ (reference sequence). This CDR3 has 16 residues. CDR3 in DNA: TGTGCCAGCAGCTTGATTGAGTTGACTAGCACAGATACGCAGTATTTT. This sequence encodes CASSLIELTSTDTQYF. Variable domain in full (rest from reference TRBV7-9 and TRBJ2-3): DTGVSQNPRHKITKRGQNVTFRCDPISEHNRLYWYRQTLGQGPEFLTYFQNEAQLEKSRLLSDRFSAERPKGSFSTLEIQRTEQGDSAMYLCASSLIELTSTDTQYFGPGTRLTVL.

The rearrangement links TRBV5-1 to TRBJ1-1, with D hard to call. The CDR3 sequence is 13 residues long. The V gene lost 2 bases and the J gene lost 0 bases, with 5 bases spanning the gap. The germline V gene encodes CDR1 SGHRS and CDR2 YFSETQ. The CDR3 nucleotides are TGCGCCAGCAGCTTCAAAATGAACACTGAAGCTTTCTTT. Its translation is CASSFKMNTEAFF.

This chain joins TRBV15 and TRBJ2-1, with unresolved D. This CDR3 has 15 residues. The germline V and J ends were trimmed by 5 bases and 0 bases, with 11 bases remaining between them. The germline CDR1 and CDR2 sequences are LNHNV and YYDKDF (reference sequence). The CDR3 coding sequence is TGTGCCACCAGCCTCTCCGTGAACTCCTACAATGAGCAGTTCTTC. Its protein is CATSLSVNSYNEQFF.

This chain links TRBV9 with TRBJ2-1; possible D gene TRBD2, 6 bases. Looked up from germline, CDR1 is SGDLS and CDR2 is YYNGEE. The V end lost 3 bases, the J end lost 4 bases, and 14 bases lay between the germline ends. The CDR3 length is 15 residues. The CDR3 nucleotides are TGTGCCAGCAGCGCGGGGGAGCACAAATACAATGAGCAGTTCTTC. Amino acid sequence: CASSAGEHKYNEQFF.

By frequency in the sample, this clone is large. The chain couples TRBV30 to TRBJ1-2, with a tentative D call TRBD1 (6 bases). Germline-derived CDR1 and CDR2 are GTSNPN and SVGIG (reference sequence). The CDR3 totals 13 residues. Trimming took 5 bases from V and 8 from J, leaving 18 bases between them. For the CDR3, the DNA is TGTGCCTGGGGAGGGGGGTATTGGGACGGCTACACCTTC. The encoded protein is CAWGGGYWDGYTF.